This entry describes one T cell receptor (beta chain). The entry originates in a study of control samples from healthy donors and cancer patients. Assay used: immunoSEQ multiplex PCR; TCRdb lists only in-frame clones, some missing. The top ten hold around 1.5% of the sample, which has approximately 170,000 clones, 90% seen once. Germline CDR1 and CDR2: MNHEY and SMNVEV (reference sequence). The CDR3 is made up of 15 amino acids. Trimming took 2 bases from V and 5 from J, leaving 15 bases between them. V and J are TRBV27 and TRBJ1-2; D perhaps matches TRBD1 (6 bases). The source of this sequence is a woman in her fifties or sixties in good health. The sequencing sample was made of blood. CDR3 DNA sequence: TGTGCCAGCAGTTTACAGGGGCCCCCCGGATATGGCTACACCTTC. It codes for CASSLQGPPGYGYTF.